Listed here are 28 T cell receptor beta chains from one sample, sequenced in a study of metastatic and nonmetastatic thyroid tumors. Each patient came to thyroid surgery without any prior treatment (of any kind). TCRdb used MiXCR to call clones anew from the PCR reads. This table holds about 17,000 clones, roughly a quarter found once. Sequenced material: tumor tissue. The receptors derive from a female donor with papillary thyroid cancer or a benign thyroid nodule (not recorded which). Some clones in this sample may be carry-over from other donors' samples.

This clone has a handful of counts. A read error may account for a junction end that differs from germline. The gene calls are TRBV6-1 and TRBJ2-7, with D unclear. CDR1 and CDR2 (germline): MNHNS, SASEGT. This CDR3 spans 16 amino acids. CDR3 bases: TGTGCCAGCATTGAAGCGCGACCCCAACTTCTTTACGAGCAGTACTTC. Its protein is CASIEARPQLLYEQYF.

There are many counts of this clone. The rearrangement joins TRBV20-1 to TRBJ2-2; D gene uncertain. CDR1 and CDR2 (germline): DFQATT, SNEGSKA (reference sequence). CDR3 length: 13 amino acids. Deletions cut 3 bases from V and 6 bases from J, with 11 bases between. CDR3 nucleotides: TGCAGTGCTAGGAGCACCCTCGCCGGGGAGCTGTTTTTT. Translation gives CSARSTLAGELFF.

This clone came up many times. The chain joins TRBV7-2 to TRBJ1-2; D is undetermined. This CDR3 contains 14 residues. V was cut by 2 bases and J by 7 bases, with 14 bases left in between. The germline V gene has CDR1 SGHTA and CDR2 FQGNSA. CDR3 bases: TGTGCCAGCAGCTTAACCCAGGCAGGTGGTGGCTACACCTTC. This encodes CASSLTQAGGGYTF.

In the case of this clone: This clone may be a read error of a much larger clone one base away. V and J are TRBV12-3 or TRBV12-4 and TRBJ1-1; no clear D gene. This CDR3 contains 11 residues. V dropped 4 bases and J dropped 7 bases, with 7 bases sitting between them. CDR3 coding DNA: TGTGCCAGCAGTTCCAGGCGTGAAGCTTTCTTT. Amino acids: CASSSRREAFF.

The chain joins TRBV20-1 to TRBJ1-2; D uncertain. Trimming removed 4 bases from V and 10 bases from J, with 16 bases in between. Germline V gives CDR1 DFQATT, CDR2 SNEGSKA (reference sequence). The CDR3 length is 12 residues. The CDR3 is CSAIEGTEDYTF. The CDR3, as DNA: TGCAGTGCTATAGAAGGTACCGAAGACTACACCTTC.

CDR3: CASSYRAGGFGYEQYF. The CDR3 DNA follows: TGTGCCAGCAGTTATCGGGCAGGGGGGTTCGGCTACGAGCAGTACTTC. The chain links TRBV6-2 or TRBV6-3 to TRBJ2-7, with a possible D match to TRBD1 (7 bases). The CDR3 totals 16 residues. The germline V and J ends were trimmed by 3 bases and 3 bases, with 18 bases remaining between them. Germline values: CDR1 MNHEY, CDR2 SVGEGT.

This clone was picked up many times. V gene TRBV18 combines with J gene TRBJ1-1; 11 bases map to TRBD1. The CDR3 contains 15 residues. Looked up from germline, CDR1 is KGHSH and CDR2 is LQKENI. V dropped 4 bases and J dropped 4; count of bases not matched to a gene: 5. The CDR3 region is CASSLDRGQGTEAFF. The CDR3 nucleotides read TGTGCCAGCTCACTGGACAGGGGGCAGGGCACTGAAGCTTTCTTT.

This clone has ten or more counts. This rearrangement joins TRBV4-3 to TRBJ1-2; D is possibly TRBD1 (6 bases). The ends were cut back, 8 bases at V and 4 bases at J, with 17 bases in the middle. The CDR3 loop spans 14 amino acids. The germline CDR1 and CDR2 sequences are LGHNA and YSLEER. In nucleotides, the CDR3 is TGCGCCAGCCGGCCGGGGGGCGGGTCCTATGGCTACACCTTC. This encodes CASRPGGGSYGYTF.

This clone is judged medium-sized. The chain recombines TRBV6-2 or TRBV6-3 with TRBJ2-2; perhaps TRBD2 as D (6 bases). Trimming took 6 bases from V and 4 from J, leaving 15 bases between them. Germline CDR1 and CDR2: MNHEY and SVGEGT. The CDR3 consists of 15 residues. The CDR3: CASSRHGGRTGELFF. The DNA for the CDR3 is TGTGCCAGCAGCCGGCACGGAGGGCGCACCGGGGAGCTGTTTTTT.

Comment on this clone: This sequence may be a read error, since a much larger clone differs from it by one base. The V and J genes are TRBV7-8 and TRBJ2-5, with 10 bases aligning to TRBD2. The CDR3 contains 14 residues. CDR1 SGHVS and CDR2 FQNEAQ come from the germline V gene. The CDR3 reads CASRLAGIQETHYF. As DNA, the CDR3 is TGTGCCAGCAGACTAGCGGGGATCCAAGAGACCCATTACTTC.

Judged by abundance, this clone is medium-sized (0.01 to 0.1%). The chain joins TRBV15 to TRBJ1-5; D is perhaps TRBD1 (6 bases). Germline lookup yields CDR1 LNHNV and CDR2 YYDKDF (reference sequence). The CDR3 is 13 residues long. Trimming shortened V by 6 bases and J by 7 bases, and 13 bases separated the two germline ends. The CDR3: CATRLGGQQPQHF. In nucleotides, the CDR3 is TGTGCCACCAGATTAGGGGGTCAGCAGCCCCAGCATTTT.

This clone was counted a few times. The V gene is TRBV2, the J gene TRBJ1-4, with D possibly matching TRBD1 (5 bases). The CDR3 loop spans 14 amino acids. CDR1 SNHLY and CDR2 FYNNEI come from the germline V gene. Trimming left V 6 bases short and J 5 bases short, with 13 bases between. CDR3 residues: CASSGGRANEKLFF. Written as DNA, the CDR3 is TGTGCCAGCAGCGGGGGACGGGCGAATGAAAAACTGTTTTTT.

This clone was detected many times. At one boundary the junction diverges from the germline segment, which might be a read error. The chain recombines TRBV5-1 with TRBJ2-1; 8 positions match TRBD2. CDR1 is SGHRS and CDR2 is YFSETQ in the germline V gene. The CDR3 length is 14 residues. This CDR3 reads CASSLVREDAERFF. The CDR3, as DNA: TGCGCCAGCAGCTTGGTGCGGGAGGATGCCGAGCGGTTCTTC.

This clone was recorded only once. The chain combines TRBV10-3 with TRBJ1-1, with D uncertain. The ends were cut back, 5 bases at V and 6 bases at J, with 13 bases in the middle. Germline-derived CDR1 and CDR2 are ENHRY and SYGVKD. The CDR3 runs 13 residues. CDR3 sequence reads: CAISSHGRAEAFF. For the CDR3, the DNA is TGTGCCATCAGTTCACACGGGCGCGCTGAAGCTTTCTTT.

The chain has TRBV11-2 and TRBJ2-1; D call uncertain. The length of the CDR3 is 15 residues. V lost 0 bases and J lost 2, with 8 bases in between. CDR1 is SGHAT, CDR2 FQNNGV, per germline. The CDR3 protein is CASSLERGAYNEQFF. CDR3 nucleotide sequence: TGTGCCAGCAGCTTAGAACGAGGTGCCTACAATGAGCAGTTCTTC.

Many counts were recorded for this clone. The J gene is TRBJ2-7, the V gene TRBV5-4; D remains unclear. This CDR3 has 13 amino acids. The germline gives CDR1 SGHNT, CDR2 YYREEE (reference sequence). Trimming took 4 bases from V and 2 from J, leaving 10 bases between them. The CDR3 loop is CASSPPSTYEQYF. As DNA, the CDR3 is TGTGCCAGCAGCCCGCCAAGTACCTACGAGCAGTACTTC. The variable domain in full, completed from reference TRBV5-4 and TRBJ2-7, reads ETGVTQSPTHLIKTRGQQVTLRCSSQSGHNTVSWYQQALGQGPQFIFQYYREEENGRGNFPPRFSGLQFPNYSSELNVNALELDDSALYLCASSPPSTYEQYFGPGTRLTVT.

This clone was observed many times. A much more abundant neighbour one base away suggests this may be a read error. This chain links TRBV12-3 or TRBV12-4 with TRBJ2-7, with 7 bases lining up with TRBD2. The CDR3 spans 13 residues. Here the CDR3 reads CANSFWEGAEQYF. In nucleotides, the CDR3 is TGTGCCAACAGTTTTTGGGAGGGTGCCGAGCAGTACTTC.

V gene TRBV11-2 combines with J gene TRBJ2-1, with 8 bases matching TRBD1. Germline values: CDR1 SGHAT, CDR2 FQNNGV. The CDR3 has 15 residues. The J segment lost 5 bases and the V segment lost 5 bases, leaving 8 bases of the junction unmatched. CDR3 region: CASSPGTGENNEQFF. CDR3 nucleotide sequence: TGTGCCAGCAGCCCGGGGACAGGAGAGAACAATGAGCAGTTCTTC. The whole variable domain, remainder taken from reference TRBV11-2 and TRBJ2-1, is EAGVAQSPRYKIIEKRQSVAFWCNPISGHATLYWYQQILGQGPKLLIQFQNNGVVDDSQLPKDRFSAERLKGVDSTLKIQPAKLEDSAVYLCASSPGTGENNEQFFGPGTRLTVL.

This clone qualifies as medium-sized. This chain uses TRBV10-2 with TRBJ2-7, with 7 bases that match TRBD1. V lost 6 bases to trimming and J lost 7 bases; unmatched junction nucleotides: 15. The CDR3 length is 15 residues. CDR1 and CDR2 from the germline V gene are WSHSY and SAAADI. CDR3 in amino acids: CASSDRQGTAREQYF. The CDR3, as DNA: TGCGCCAGCAGCGACCGACAGGGAACCGCGAGGGAGCAGTACTTC.

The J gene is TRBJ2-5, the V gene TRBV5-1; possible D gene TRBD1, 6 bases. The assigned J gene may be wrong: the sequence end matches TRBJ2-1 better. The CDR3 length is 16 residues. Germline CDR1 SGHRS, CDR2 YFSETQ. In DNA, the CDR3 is TGCGCCAGCAGCTTGGCAGGGGTTTTAAGTGGCGATGAGCAGTTCTTC. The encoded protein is CASSLAGVLSGDEQFF.

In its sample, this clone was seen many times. The CDR3 loop reads CASSDGTSGSGTDTQYF. The CDR3 DNA follows: TGTGCCAGCAGTGACGGGACTAGCGGGAGTGGGACAGATACGCAGTATTTT. The genes are TRBV12-3 or TRBV12-4 and TRBJ2-3, with TRBD2 identical over 14 bases. This CDR3 comprises 17 residues. J gave up 3 bases and V 5 bases, and 7 bases lay outside the gene matches.

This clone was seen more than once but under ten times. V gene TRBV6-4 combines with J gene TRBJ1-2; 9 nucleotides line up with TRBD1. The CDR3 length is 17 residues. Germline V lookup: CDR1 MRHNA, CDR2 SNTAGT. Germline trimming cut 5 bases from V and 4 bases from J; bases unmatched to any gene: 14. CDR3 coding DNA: TGTGCCAGCAGTTACTACCTACCCGGGACAGGGTTCTATGGCTACACCTTC. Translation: CASSYYLPGTGFYGYTF.

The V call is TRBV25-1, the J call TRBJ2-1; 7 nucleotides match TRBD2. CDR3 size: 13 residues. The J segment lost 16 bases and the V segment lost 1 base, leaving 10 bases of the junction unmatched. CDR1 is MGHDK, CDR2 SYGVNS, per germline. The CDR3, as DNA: TGTGCCAGCAGTGAATGGGAGGGCAATGATCATTTCTTC. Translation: CASSEWEGNDHFF. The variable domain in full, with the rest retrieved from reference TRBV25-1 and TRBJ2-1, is EADIYQTPRYLVIGTGKKITLECSQTMGHDKMYWYQQDPGMELHLIHYSYGVNSTEKGDLSSESTVSRIRTEHFPLTLESARPSHTSQYLCASSEWEGNDHFFGPGTRLTVL.

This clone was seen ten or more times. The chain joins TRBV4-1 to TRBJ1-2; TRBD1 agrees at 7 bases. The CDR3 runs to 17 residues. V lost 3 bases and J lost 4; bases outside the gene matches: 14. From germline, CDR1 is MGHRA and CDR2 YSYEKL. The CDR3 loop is CASSQFPKATGSYGYTF. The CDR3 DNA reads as TGCGCCAGCAGCCAGTTCCCCAAGGCGACAGGGAGCTATGGCTACACCTTC.

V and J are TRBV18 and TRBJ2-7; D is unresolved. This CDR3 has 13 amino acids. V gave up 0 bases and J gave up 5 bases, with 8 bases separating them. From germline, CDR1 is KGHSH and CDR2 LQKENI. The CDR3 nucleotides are TGTGCCAGCTCACCACCAGGGTTGGACGAGCAGTACTTC. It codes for CASSPPGLDEQYF.

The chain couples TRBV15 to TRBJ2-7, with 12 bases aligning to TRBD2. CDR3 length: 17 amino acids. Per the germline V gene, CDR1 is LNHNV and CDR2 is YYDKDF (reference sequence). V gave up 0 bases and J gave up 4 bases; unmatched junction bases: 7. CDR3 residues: CATSRDHGLAGQYEQYF. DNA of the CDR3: TGTGCCACCAGCAGAGATCATGGACTAGCGGGACAATACGAGCAGTACTTC.

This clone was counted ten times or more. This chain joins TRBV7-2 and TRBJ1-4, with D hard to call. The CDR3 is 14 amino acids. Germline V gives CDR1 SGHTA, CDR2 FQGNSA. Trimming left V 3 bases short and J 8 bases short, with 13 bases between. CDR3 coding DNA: TGTGCCAGCAGCTTGGAGGCCGTAGACGAAAAACTGTTTTTT. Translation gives CASSLEAVDEKLFF.

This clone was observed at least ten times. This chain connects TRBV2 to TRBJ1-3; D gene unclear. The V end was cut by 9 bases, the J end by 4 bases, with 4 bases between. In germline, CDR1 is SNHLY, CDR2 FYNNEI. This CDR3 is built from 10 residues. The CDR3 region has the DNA TGTGCCAGGGGGGGAAACACCATATATTTT. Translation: CARGGNTIYF.